This T cell receptor (beta chain) comes out of a study of shared clonotypes between healthy human individuals. Whole-study findings and limits: Shared clonotypes across all four donors exceeded non-shared ones in generation probability.

The CDR3 consists of 18 residues. V was cut by 1 base and J by 3 bases, with 21 bases left in between. Per germline, CDR1 MGHDK and CDR2 SYGVNS. Using immunoSEQ multiplex PCR, the repertoire was profiled, and TCRdb retains in-frame clones only, with some absent. Among approximately 590,000 clones listed, roughly 96% were seen once. Naive CD8 populations comprised CD45RO-negative cells positively selected for CCR7, excluding terminally differentiated effector memory CD45RA+ cells. A note on this clone: The antigen remains unidentified.

This chain uses TRBV25-1 with TRBJ1-1, with D possibly TRBD1 on 5 matching bases. This TCR was recovered from a woman in her 30s in good health. The sample taken for sequencing was naive CD8+ T cells sorted from blood. The CDR3 DNA sequence: TGTGCCAGCAGTGAATGGCCCACCAGGGCAGGATACCACACTGAAGCTTTCTTT. Amino acids: CASSEWPTRAGYHTEAFF.